The clone carrying this TCR beta chain has at least ten counts. Its target is unknown. CDR1 and CDR2 (germline): SGHDT, YYEEEE. The CDR3 has 14 amino acids. V was clipped by 2 bases and J by 3 bases, with 12 bases between them. For TCR beta, libraries came from quantitative 5'-RACE with molecular barcodes. TCRdb re-called the 5' RACE reads through MiXCR, storing one row per CDR3 protein. This sample carries 500,000 to 650,000 distinct CDR3 sequences, roughly 5.3% of them seen once, and the ten largest clones take around 3.4%. The data belong to a study of CD8 T cells in ankylosing spondylitis. Study-level findings and limits: Blood of patients with ankylosing spondylitis appeared to be characterized by a TCR beta motif of eight highly homologous variants.

Sequences were obtained from blood, either unsorted or a sorted T cell fraction (not recorded which). The clonotype was recovered from a male donor with ankylosing spondylitis. The chain combines TRBV5-6 with TRBJ2-7, with D perhaps matching TRBD1 (6 bases). CDR3 DNA sequence: TGTGCCAGCAGCTTACAGGGAATCTACTACGAGCAGTACTTC. It encodes CASSLQGIYYEQYF.